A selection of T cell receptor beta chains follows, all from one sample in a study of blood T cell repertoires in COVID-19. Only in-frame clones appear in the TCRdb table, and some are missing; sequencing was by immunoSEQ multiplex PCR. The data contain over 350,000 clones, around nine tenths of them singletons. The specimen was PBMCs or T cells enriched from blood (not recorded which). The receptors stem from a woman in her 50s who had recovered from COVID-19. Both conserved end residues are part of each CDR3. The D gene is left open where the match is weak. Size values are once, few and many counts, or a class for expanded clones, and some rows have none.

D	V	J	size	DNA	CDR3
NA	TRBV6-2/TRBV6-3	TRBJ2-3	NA	TGTGCCAGCAGTTACTCTTACACAGATACGCAGTATTTT	CASSYSYTDTQYF
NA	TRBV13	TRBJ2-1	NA	TGTGCCAGCAGCTTAGGCGTAAGCAGGGATGGGTTCTTC	CASSLGVSRDGFF
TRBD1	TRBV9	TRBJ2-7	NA	TGTGCCAGCAGCGCGACCGGGACAGGGGGTGGCGAGCAGTACTTC	CASSATGTGGGEQYF
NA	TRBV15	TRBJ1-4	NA	TGTGCCACCAGCCGGGGGGACCATGCAACTAATGAAAAACTGTTTTTT	CATSRGDHATNEKLFF
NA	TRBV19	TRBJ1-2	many	TGTGCCAGTAGTATAGGGCGGGCCTATGGCTACACCTTC	CASSIGRAYGYTF
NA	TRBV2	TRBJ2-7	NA	TGTGCCAGCGAGGGTTATTCAGCCCCCGAGCAGTACTTC	CASEGYSAPEQYF
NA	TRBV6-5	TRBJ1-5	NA	TGTGCCAGCAGTTACTCAGGAGGGTACAATCAGCCCCAGCATTTT	CASSYSGGYNQPQHF
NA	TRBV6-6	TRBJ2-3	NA	TGTGCCAGCAGCCCTGGCCGGGGATACACAGATACGCAGTATTTT	CASSPGRGYTDTQYF
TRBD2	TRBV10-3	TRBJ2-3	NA	TGTGCCATCAGTGACAGAGGTAGCGGGGGGGCCGCAGATACGCAGTATTTT	CAISDRGSGGAADTQYF
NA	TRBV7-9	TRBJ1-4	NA	TGTGCCAGCAGCTTAGAGGGGTGGCCTAATGAAAAACTGTTTTTT	CASSLEGWPNEKLFF
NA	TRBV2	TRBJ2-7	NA	TGTGCCAGCAGTGGGTCTTCGGCCCAGGACGAGCAGTACTTC	CASSGSSAQDEQYF
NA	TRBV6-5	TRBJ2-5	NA	TGTGCCAGCAAGGAGGAGACCCAGTACTTC	CASKEETQYF
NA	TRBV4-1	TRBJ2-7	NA	TGCGCCAGCAGCCAAGATTCTCAGCAGTACTTC	CASSQDSQQYF
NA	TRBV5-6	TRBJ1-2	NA	TGTGCCAGCAGCCCTGCGAGGGAGGGGCCCTATGGCTACACCTTC	CASSPAREGPYGYTF
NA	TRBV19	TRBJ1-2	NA	TGTGCCAGTAGTATAGAGCCCGGGGGTGTTGGTGGCTACACCTTC	CASSIEPGGVGGYTF
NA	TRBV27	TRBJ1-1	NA	TGTGCCAGCAGTTTAAGTTTTGGCGGTGAAGCTTTCTTT	CASSLSFGGEAFF
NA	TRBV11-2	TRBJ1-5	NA	TGTGCCAGCAGCTTAGGCAGGGGTGATCAGCCCCAGCATTTT	CASSLGRGDQPQHF
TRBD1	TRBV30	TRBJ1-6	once	TGTGCCTGGAGTGAGGACAGGGGTGTGAATTCACCCCTCCACTTT	CAWSEDRGVNSPLHF
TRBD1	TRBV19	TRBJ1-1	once	TGTGCCAGTAGTAGGGACAGGGAGGCTGAAGCTTTCTTT	CASSRDREAEAFF
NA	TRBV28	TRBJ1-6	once	TGTGCCAGCAGTCCCTTCCCCACAGGGCTGGGCTATAATTCACCCCTCCACTTT	CASSPFPTGLGYNSPLHF
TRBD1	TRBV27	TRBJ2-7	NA	TGTGCCAGCAGTAGGACAGGGGTCTCGACCGAGCAGTACTTC	CASSRTGVSTEQYF
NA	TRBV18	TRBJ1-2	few	TGTGCCAGCTCACTGGGCAGGGCAGTAAGCGACTATGGCTACACCTTC	CASSLGRAVSDYGYTF
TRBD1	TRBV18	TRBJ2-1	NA	TGTGCCAGCTCACCTGCGACAGGGGTAGCCTACAATGAGCAGTTCTTC	CASSPATGVAYNEQFF
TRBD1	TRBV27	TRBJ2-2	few	TGTGCCAGCAAACGACAGGGGATCACCGGGGAGCTGTTTTTT	CASKRQGITGELFF
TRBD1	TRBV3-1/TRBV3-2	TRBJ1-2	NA	TGTGCCAGCAGCCTCGAGGACAGGGGGAGGAATGGCTACACCTTC	CASSLEDRGRNGYTF
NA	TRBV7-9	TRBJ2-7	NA	TGTGCCAGCAGCTTAGGAAGGGAGGGGACACCCTACGAGCAGTACTTC	CASSLGREGTPYEQYF
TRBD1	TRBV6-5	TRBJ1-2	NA	TGTGCCAGCAGGAAAACCGGGACAGGTGGCGGCTACACCTTC	CASRKTGTGGGYTF
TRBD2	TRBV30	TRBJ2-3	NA	TGTGCCTGGAAACCGGAGGGACTAGCGGGACACGCTCGTCGCACAGATACGCAGTATTTT	CAWKPEGLAGHARRTDTQYF
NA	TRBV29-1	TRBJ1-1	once	TGCAGCGTTGATACAGGATGGACTGAAGCTTTCTTT	CSVDTGWTEAFF
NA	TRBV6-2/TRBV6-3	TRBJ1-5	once	TGTGCCAGCAGTTACGCAGGGGATCAGCCCCAGCATTTT	CASSYAGDQPQHF
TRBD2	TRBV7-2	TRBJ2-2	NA	TGTGCCAGCAGCTTAGCGGCGGGGACTAACGGGGAGCTGTTTTTT	CASSLAAGTNGELFF
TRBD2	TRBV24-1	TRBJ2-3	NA	TGTGCCACCAGTGATGCGGGGGGGATGACAGATACGCAGTATTTT	CATSDAGGMTDTQYF
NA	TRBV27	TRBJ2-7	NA	TGTGCCAGCAGTTTACGGTCATCAACCTACGAGCAGTACTTC	CASSLRSSTYEQYF
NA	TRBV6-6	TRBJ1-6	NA	TGTGCCAGCAGTGTTCAGGGGAGCTCCTATAATTCACCCCTCCACTTT	CASSVQGSSYNSPLHF
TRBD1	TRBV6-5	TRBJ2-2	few	TGTGCCAGCGCGACAGGGAATTTGGGCGGGGAGCTGTTTTTT	CASATGNLGGELFF
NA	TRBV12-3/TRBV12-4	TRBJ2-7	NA	TGTGCCAGCAGTAGGGAGTCCTACTACGAGCAGTACTTC	CASSRESYYEQYF
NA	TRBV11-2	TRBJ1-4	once	TGTGCCAGCAGCTTAGAGCCAGGATCTGGAAAACTGTTTTTT	CASSLEPGSGKLFF
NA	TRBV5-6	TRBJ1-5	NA	TGTGCCAGCAACAGAGGAGGGGGCAATCAGCCCCAGCATTTT	CASNRGGGNQPQHF
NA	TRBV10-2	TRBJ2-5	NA	TGCGCCAGCAGTGAGTATTCTGACCAAGAGACCCAGTACTTC	CASSEYSDQETQYF
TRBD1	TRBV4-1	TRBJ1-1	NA	TGCGCCAGCAGCCCTTGGACAGGGGAGGTAGACACTGAAGCTTTCTTT	CASSPWTGEVDTEAFF
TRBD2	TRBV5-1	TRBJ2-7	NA	TGCGCCAGCAGCGCGGGGGGGTCCCCAGGGGCCTCCTACGAGCAGTACTTC	CASSAGGSPGASYEQYF
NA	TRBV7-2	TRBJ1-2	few	TGTGCCAGCAGCTTAGACCGGCAGGGTGGCTACACCTTC	CASSLDRQGGYTF
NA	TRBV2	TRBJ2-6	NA	TGTGCCAGCAGACTGAACTTGGACGTCCTGACTTTC	CASRLNLDVLTF
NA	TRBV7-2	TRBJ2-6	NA	TGTGCCAGCAGCGCGGGAATCTCTGGGGCCAACGTCCTGACTTTC	CASSAGISGANVLTF
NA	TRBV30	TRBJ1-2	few	TGTGCCTGGAGTGTACAGTATGGCTACACCTTC	CAWSVQYGYTF
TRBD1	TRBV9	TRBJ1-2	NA	TGTGCCAGCACCAAGGGGGCCTCCTATGGCTACACCTTC	CASTKGASYGYTF
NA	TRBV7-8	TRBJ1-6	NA	TGTGCCAGCAGCACGGGCTCCGTGGGGCAGTCCTATAATTCACCCCTCCACTTT	CASSTGSVGQSYNSPLHF
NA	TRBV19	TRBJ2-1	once	TGTGCCAGTAGCCCCGTGCAGGGGAACTACAATGAGCAGTTCTTC	CASSPVQGNYNEQFF
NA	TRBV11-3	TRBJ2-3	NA	TGTGCCAGCAGCTTAGGGGGCGGTAACACAGATACGCAGTATTTT	CASSLGGGNTDTQYF
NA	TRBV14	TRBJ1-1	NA	TGTGCCAGCAGCCAACGCGTGAACACTGAAGCTTTCTTT	CASSQRVNTEAFF
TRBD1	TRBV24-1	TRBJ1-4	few	TGTGCCACCAGTGACCCCGGGACAGGGCTTGAAAAACTGTTTTTT	CATSDPGTGLEKLFF
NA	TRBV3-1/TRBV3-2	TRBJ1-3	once	TGTGCCAGCAGCCGGGTACAGCTCTCTGGAAACACCATATATTTT	CASSRVQLSGNTIYF
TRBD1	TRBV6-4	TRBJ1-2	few	TGTGCCAGCAGTCGAACGGGACAGGGGGCTGGCTACACCTTC	CASSRTGQGAGYTF
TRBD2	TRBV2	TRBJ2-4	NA	TGTGCCAGCAGCCCGAATTCTCCGAGAGGGAGGGCGGGATTGGCGTTC	CASSPNSPRGRAGLAF